What follows describes a single T cell receptor (beta chain). Its matching antigen is unknown. A single base is all that separates this from a far larger clone, so a read error is likely. Researchers took six milliliters of peripheral blood at each of two time points. Two-round multiplex PCR on genomic DNA was the method by which TCR beta CDR3 was amplified. Specific primers for each TRBV and TRBJ gene were what first-round PCR used. TCRdb reprocessed the multiplex PCR reads via MiXCR and lists one record per CDR3 protein. The sample yields 51,000 or so distinct CDR3 sequences, less than 35% seen once. The data stem from a study of prognosis after radiotherapy for stage I lung cancer. The wider study: Adenocarcinomas accounted for the tumors of around 12 patients, and squamous cell carcinomas for those of over 5.

The study, taken as a whole, reports: Counted unique TCR clones declined after stereotactic body radiation therapy (median around 10,000 versus 6,500). Patients with and without metastases reportedly differed in TRBV and TRBJ gene usage frequencies.

This CDR3 contains 15 residues. The germline V gene has CDR1 MRHNA and CDR2 SNTAGT. The sample consisted of PBMCs, taken before or after stereotactic body radiation therapy (not recorded which). The chain recombines TRBV6-4 with TRBJ2-3; D unresolved. This sequence originates from a donor aged 50 or older with non-small cell lung cancer. The CDR3 bases are TGTGCCAGCAGTTACTCGGACGGAATCGCAGATACGCAGTATTTT. It translates to CASSYSDGIADTQYF.